What follows are 26 T cell receptor beta chains derived from one specimen sequenced in a study of blood T cell repertoires in COVID-19. Measured with immunoSEQ multiplex PCR; TCRdb has only the in-frame clones, and not every one. Seen here are around 29,000 clones, around 90% observed once, and the top ten hold about a tenth. The material sequenced was peripheral blood. These receptors originate from a human donor in a cohort sampled during active COVID-19.

The chain carries TRBV11-3 and TRBJ2-5; TRBD2 is a possible D gene (6 bases). Germline V gene lookup returns CDR1 SGHNT and CDR2 YENEEA. The CDR3 length is 14 residues. The V gene lost 5 bases and the J gene lost 4 bases, with 14 bases spanning the gap. CDR3 loop: CASSAGGKRETQYF. In DNA, the CDR3 is TGTGCCAGCAGCGCCGGGGGAAAACGAGAGACCCAGTACTTC.

The chain recombines TRBV5-8 with TRBJ2-7; D call uncertain. Trimming removed 4 bases from V and 3 bases from J, with 14 bases in between. This CDR3 spans 14 amino acids. CDR1 SGHTS and CDR2 YDEGEE come from the germline V gene. The CDR3: CASSTQTLYYEQYF. The DNA for the CDR3 is TGTGCCAGCAGCACGCAGACACTTTACTACGAGCAGTACTTC.

The V gene is TRBV5-1, the J gene TRBJ2-1; no definite D call. CDR3 length: 12 residues. V lost 4 bases and J 8 bases, leaving 10 bases between the germline ends. Germline V gene data show CDR1 as SGHRS and CDR2 as YFSETQ. CDR3 sequence reads: CASSQIVHEQFF. CDR3 nucleotides: TGCGCCAGCAGCCAGATTGTCCATGAGCAGTTCTTC.

The genes are TRBV27 and TRBJ2-1; 9 nucleotides match TRBD2. CDR3 length equals 16 residues. Looked up from germline, CDR1 is MNHEY and CDR2 is SMNVEV (reference sequence). V lost 5 bases, J lost 7 bases, and 12 bases stayed unmatched. The DNA for the CDR3 is TGTGCCAGCAGTCCCGTTTTTGGGACTAGCCTGAATGAGCAGTTCTTC. It is translated as CASSPVFGTSLNEQFF.

The count of this clone is one. The gene calls are TRBV6-5 and TRBJ2-1, with 7 bases identical to TRBD2. V was clipped by 8 bases and J by 2 bases; unmatched bases: 3. The CDR3 consists of 13 residues. In germline, CDR1 is MNHEY, CDR2 SVGAGI. CDR3 loop: CASLRGAYNEQFF. The CDR3 DNA reads as TGTGCCAGCCTACGGGGGGCCTACAATGAGCAGTTCTTC.

The chain has TRBV2 and TRBJ1-5; 8 nucleotides align to TRBD1. This CDR3 contains 14 residues. From germline, CDR1 is SNHLY and CDR2 FYNNEI. Trimming at V came to 1 base and at J to 10 bases, leaving 6 bases not matched to a gene. CDR3 loop: CASSEGQGFDPQHF. DNA of the CDR3: TGTGCCAGCAGTGAAGGACAGGGGTTTGACCCCCAGCATTTT. Full variable domain (remainder filled in from reference TRBV2 and TRBJ1-5): EPEVTQTPSHQVTQMGQEVILRCVPISNHLYFYWYRQILGQKVEFLVSFYNNEISEKSEIFDDQFSVERPDGSNFTLKIRSTKLEDSAMYFCASSEGQGFDPQHFGDGTRLSIL.

This clone was seen a few times. This chain uses TRBV27 with TRBJ1-1, with unresolved D. The CDR3 length is 11 residues. Per germline, CDR1 MNHEY and CDR2 SMNVEV (reference sequence). Trimming cost V 8 bases and J 10 bases, with 14 bases left between them. The CDR3 loop reads CASASRRGAFF. For the CDR3, the DNA is TGTGCCAGCGCTTCCCGACGGGGAGCTTTCTTT.

The V gene is TRBV7-9, the J gene TRBJ2-1; D may be TRBD1 (6 bases). The CDR3 contains 13 residues. Trimming left V 1 base short and J 9 bases short, with 10 bases between. Looked up from germline, CDR1 is SEHNR and CDR2 is FQNEAQ (reference sequence). CDR3 amino acids: CASSLGVGGEQFF. CDR3 nucleotide sequence: TGTGCCAGCAGCTTAGGGGTAGGGGGTGAGCAGTTCTTC. The complete variable domain, with remaining parts taken from reference TRBV7-9 and TRBJ2-1, reads DTGVSQNPRHKITKRGQNVTFRCDPISEHNRLYWYRQTLGQGPEFLTYFQNEAQLEKSRLLSDRFSAERPKGSFSTLEIQRTEQGDSAMYLCASSLGVGGEQFFGPGTRLTVL.

This clone was detected only once. The chain links TRBV2 to TRBJ2-3, with D perhaps matching TRBD2 (5 bases). V gave up 7 bases and J gave up 2 bases, with 7 bases separating them. Germline V lookup: CDR1 SNHLY, CDR2 FYNNEI. This CDR3 comprises 12 residues. For the CDR3, the DNA is TGTGCCAGCAACGGGATCACAGATACGCAGTATTTT. Encoded protein: CASNGITDTQYF.

The gene calls are TRBV7-2 and TRBJ2-5, with TRBD1 matching 7 bases. Germline-derived CDR1 and CDR2 are SGHTA and FQGNSA. The CDR3 loop spans 17 amino acids. The junction had 9 bases not matched to a gene; V was cut back by 0 bases and J by 2 bases. The CDR3 protein is CASSLALKGTAQETQYF. CDR3 coding DNA: TGTGCCAGCAGCTTAGCGCTAAAGGGGACAGCTCAAGAGACCCAGTACTTC.

Only one count was recorded for this clone. The V call is TRBV6-2 or TRBV6-3, the J call TRBJ2-5; the match to TRBD2 covers 9 bases. CDR1 and CDR2 (germline): MNHEY, SVGEGT. The CDR3 covers 17 residues. The V gene end was trimmed by 2 bases and the J gene end by 5 bases; junction bases not matched to a gene: 12. This chain's CDR3 is CASSYVGGGASRETQYF. CDR3 in DNA: TGTGCCAGCAGTTACGTCGGCGGGGGGGCGTCTCGGGAGACCCAGTACTTC.

This sequence joins TRBV6-5 and TRBJ2-3; no definite D call. Trimming removed 5 bases at V and 2 bases at J, with 11 bases between. CDR1 is MNHEY and CDR2 is SVGAGI in the germline V gene. This CDR3 is built from 14 residues. The CDR3 nucleotides are TGTGCCAGCAGTCGTGAGATTCTCACAGATACGCAGTATTTT. It codes for CASSREILTDTQYF.

This rearrangement joins TRBV2 to TRBJ2-5; D may be TRBD1 (5 bases). Germline V CDR1 and CDR2: SNHLY, FYNNEI. This CDR3 has 12 amino acids. Between the trimmed V and J ends, which lost 5 bases and 4 bases, there was a span of 8 bases. CDR3 sequence: CASSPGSETQYF. CDR3 in DNA: TGTGCCAGCAGTCCAGGGTCAGAGACCCAGTACTTC.

This chain links TRBV5-8 with TRBJ1-2; perhaps TRBD1 as D (6 bases). CDR3 size: 14 residues. The germline CDR1 and CDR2 sequences are SGHTS and YDEGEE. Trimming cost V 5 bases and J 6 bases, with 17 bases left between them. CDR3 residues: CASSTTGMNNGYTF. The DNA of the CDR3 is TGTGCCAGCAGTACTACAGGGATGAACAATGGCTACACCTTC.

CDR3 amino acids: CAWNGAGGPYEQYF. CDR3 sequence (DNA): TGTGCCTGGAACGGGGCGGGGGGCCCCTACGAGCAGTACTTC. V and J are TRBV30 and TRBJ2-7; 8 nucleotides agree with TRBD2. Trimming removed 4 bases from V and 2 bases from J; junction bases left unmatched: 7. The V gene's germline CDR1 is GTSNPN and CDR2 SVGIG (reference sequence). The CDR3 runs to 14 residues.

The rearrangement links TRBV19 to TRBJ2-2; the D is unclear. CDR3 length equals 16 residues. Germline CDR1 and CDR2: LNHDA and SQIVND (reference sequence). Trimming stripped 3 bases from V and 1 base from J, with 12 bases between. CDR3 nucleotide sequence: TGTGCCAGTAGTATCGGCAGCGTCCGGAACACCGGGGAGCTGTTTTTT. Translation gives CASSIGSVRNTGELFF.

The V call is TRBV3-1 (or the pseudogene TRBV3-2), the J call TRBJ2-3, with D possibly matching TRBD2 (6 bases). The CDR3 extends over 12 amino acids. With 4 bases removed from V and 8 bases from J, the gap between germline ends came to 10 bases. The germline V gene encodes CDR1 LGHDT and CDR2 YNNKEL (reference sequence). DNA of the CDR3: TGTGCCAGCAGCCGTGAGGGAGGTACGCAGTATTTT. Protein product: CASSREGGTQYF.

This chain connects TRBV12-3 or TRBV12-4 to TRBJ2-1; D is uncertain. Trimming pared 3 bases from V and 9 bases from J, leaving 6 bases between. CDR3 size: 11 residues. The CDR3 region has the DNA TGTGCCAGCAGTTTTTCTAGTGAGCAGTTCTTC. Translation: CASSFSSEQFF.

This rearrangement joins TRBV20-1 to TRBJ2-3; 13 bases map to TRBD2. The V segment lost 3 bases and the J segment 8 bases; nucleotides outside the gene matches: 8. CDR1 and CDR2 from the germline V gene are DFQATT and SNEGSKA (reference sequence). The CDR3 runs 15 residues. CDR3 loop: CSASGTSGVLSTQYF. CDR3 DNA: TGCAGTGCTAGTGGGACTAGCGGGGTACTAAGTACGCAGTATTTT.

The chain employs TRBV15 and TRBJ1-4; 10 bases line up with TRBD1. CDR3 length: 16 amino acids. V gave up 2 bases and J gave up 7 bases; unmatched junction bases: 7. CDR1 and CDR2 from the germline V gene are LNHNV and YYDKDF (reference sequence). CDR3 coding DNA: TGTGCCACCAGCAGACCCGGACAGGGGGAAGGTGAAAAACTGTTTTTT. Its translation is CATSRPGQGEGEKLFF.

The rearrangement uses TRBV5-1 and TRBJ2-1; 14 bases fit TRBD2. Losses at the gene ends were 5 bases for V and 7 bases for J; bases not matched to a gene: 17. Germline V gene sequence: CDR1 SGHRS, CDR2 YFSETQ. The CDR3 contains 19 residues. The CDR3 coding sequence is TGCGCCAGCAGAGGGTCCGGGACGGGAGGGACTAGCGGGAGTAATGAGCAGTTCTTC. Its protein product is CASRGSGTGGTSGSNEQFF.

The chain joins TRBV5-1 to TRBJ1-1; 8 bases agree with TRBD1. J gave up 0 bases and V 0 bases, and 4 bases lay outside the gene matches. Germline V gene data show CDR1 as SGHRS and CDR2 as YFSETQ. The CDR3 is made up of 16 amino acids. The CDR3, as DNA: TGCGCCAGCAGCTTGGGGCCGACAGGGGTGAACACTGAAGCTTTCTTT. Amino acids: CASSLGPTGVNTEAFF. The variable domain in full, completed from reference TRBV5-1 and TRBJ1-1, reads KAGVTQTPRYLIKTRGQQVTLSCSPISGHRSVSWYQQTPGQGLQFLFEYFSETQRNKGNFPGRFSGRQFSNSRSEMNVSTLELGDSALYLCASSLGPTGVNTEAFFGQGTRLTVV.

The V gene is TRBV12-5, the J gene TRBJ2-7; TRBD1 matches 9 bases. The CDR3 is made up of 14 amino acids. Germline V gene data show CDR1 as LGHNT and CDR2 as FRNRAP. The junction had 8 bases not matched to a gene; V was cut back by 4 bases and J by 7 bases. CDR3 bases: TGTGCTAGTGGTTCCGGGACAGGGCCCGGGGAGCAGTACTTC. It encodes CASGSGTGPGEQYF.

This chain links TRBV7-9 with TRBJ1-3, with 7 nucleotides matching TRBD1. V lost 3 bases to trimming and J lost 0 bases; unmatched junction nucleotides: 8. CDR3 length: 17 amino acids. Germline V gene lookup returns CDR1 SEHNR and CDR2 FQNEAQ (reference sequence). CDR3 DNA sequence: TGTGCCAGCAGCTTGGGACAGAATTATTTCTCTGGAAACACCATATATTTT. This codes for CASSLGQNYFSGNTIYF.

This clone is medium-sized (0.01 to 0.1%). The genes are TRBV2 and TRBJ1-1; TRBD1 matches at 8 bases. Unmatched junction bases numbered 6, after V lost 4 bases and J lost 5 bases. From germline, CDR1 is SNHLY and CDR2 FYNNEI. CDR3 size: 14 residues. The CDR3 bases are TGTGCCAGCAGTGGAAGACAGGGGAGGACTGAAGCTTTCTTT. Its protein is CASSGRQGRTEAFF. The whole variable domain, remainder taken from reference TRBV2 and TRBJ1-1, is EPEVTQTPSHQVTQMGQEVILRCVPISNHLYFYWYRQILGQKVEFLVSFYNNEISEKSEIFDDQFSVERPDGSNFTLKIRSTKLEDSAMYFCASSGRQGRTEAFFGQGTRLTVV.

This chain joins TRBV12-5 and TRBJ2-7, with D uncertain. This CDR3 has 13 residues. V dropped 1 base and J dropped 3 bases, with 7 bases sitting between them. Per germline, CDR1 LGHNT and CDR2 FRNRAP. The DNA of the CDR3 is TGTGCTAGTGGTTTGGGCAGGATCTACGAGCAGTACTTC. Translation: CASGLGRIYEQYF.